A selection of T cell receptor beta chains follows, all from one sample in a study of cytomegalovirus exposure and HLA in healthy donors. Generated by immunoSEQ multiplex PCR, the TCRdb table keeps only in-frame clones and is missing some. The profile shows over 150,000 clones, around 80% of them singletons. Source material: PBMCs. The origin of the receptors is a man in his thirties or forties in good health and CMV-seropositive. Both conserved end residues are part of each CDR3. D genes are given only for firm matches. The listing skips clone size in some rows; elsewhere it reads once, few, many or a size class.

CASSRTSGRTPSTDTQYF	TGTGCCAGCAGCCGAACTAGCGGGAGGACTCCTAGCACAGATACGCAGTATTTT	TRBD2	TRBJ2-3	TRBV7-8	.
CASSLSGSGANVLTF	TGTGCCAGCAGCTTATCCGGCTCTGGGGCCAACGTCCTGACTTTC	.	TRBJ2-6	TRBV7-3	.
CASSLSTTGKAFF	TGTGCCAGCAGTTTATCGACGACAGGGAAGGCTTTCTTT	TRBD1	TRBJ1-1	TRBV27	.
CASSVSGSGNQPQHF	TGTGCCAGCAGCGTATCTGGCTCAGGGAATCAGCCCCAGCATTTT	.	TRBJ1-5	TRBV9	.
CASSQSKGQGAYEQYF	TGCGCCAGCAGTCAATCGAAGGGGCAGGGTGCCTACGAGCAGTACTTC	.	TRBJ2-7	TRBV23-1	.
CASSLARTGLNYEQYF	TGTGCCAGCAGCTTAGCTCGGACAGGGCTCAACTACGAGCAGTACTTC	TRBD1	TRBJ2-7	TRBV13	few
CASLRGRGGEQFF	TGTGCCAGCCTTCGCGGGAGGGGAGGGGAGCAGTTCTTC	TRBD2	TRBJ2-1	TRBV6-5	.
CASSSPPPTSTDTQYF	TGTGCCAGCAGCTCCCCTCCACCCACTAGCACAGATACGCAGTATTTT	.	TRBJ2-3	TRBV7-8	.
CASGRMRGGLETQYF	TGTGCCAGCGGTAGAATGCGGGGGGGCCTAGAGACCCAGTACTTC	TRBD2	TRBJ2-5	TRBV25-1	.
CATNRGIGANVLTF	TGTGCCACTAACAGGGGGATTGGGGCCAACGTCCTGACTTTC	TRBD1	TRBJ2-6	TRBV28	.